These T cell receptor beta chains were read from a single sample in a study of CD8 T cells in ankylosing spondylitis. TCRdb analysed the 5' RACE reads with MiXCR anew, one entry per CDR3 protein. Of approximately 250,000 distinct CDR3 sequences in the sample, roughly a third were seen once. Material: blood, either unsorted or a sorted T cell fraction (not recorded which). The origin of the receptors is a male donor with ankylosing spondylitis or in good health (not recorded which). Both conserved end residues are part of each CDR3.

V gene: TRBV11-2
CDR3 protein: CASSLDRRTSGGAGQFF

V gene: TRBV20-1
CDR3 protein: CSARKEKLFF

V gene: TRBV20-1
CDR3 protein: CSARPPGLSGAYEQYF

V gene: TRBV20-1
CDR3 protein: CSASGGALLGTDTQYF

V gene: TRBV20-1
CDR3 protein: CSAIGRVEFGAFF

V gene: TRBV6-5
CDR3 protein: CASSYQGQASPYNEQFF

V gene: TRBV10-2
CDR3 protein: CASKGTASTDTQYF

V gene: TRBV5-1
CDR3 protein: CASRLLPATNEKLFF

V gene: TRBV19
CDR3 protein: CASSIEGPTYNEQFF

V gene: TRBV24-1
CDR3 protein: CATSVGTGELFF

V gene: TRBV24-1
CDR3 protein: CATSDLGGTLSYEQYF

V gene: TRBV11-2
CDR3 protein: CASSWGVHNEQFF

V gene: TRBV18
CDR3 protein: CASSPDASGYEQYF

V gene: TRBV20-1
CDR3 protein: CSARVTGVQETQYF

V gene: TRBV9
CDR3 protein: CASSVAGGAAKTQYF

V gene: TRBV10-3
CDR3 protein: CAISAAATQYF

V gene: TRBV20-1
CDR3 protein: CSAHKTVAGRDEQFF

V gene: TRBV5-6
CDR3 protein: CASSLIRGTYEQYF

V gene: TRBV12-3/TRBV12-4
CDR3 protein: CASNSQGLGNEQFF

V gene: TRBV20-1
CDR3 protein: CSARSGTGQGYGYTF

V gene: TRBV6-2/TRBV6-3
CDR3 protein: CASISQVQLSGANVLTF

V gene: TRBV9
CDR3 protein: CASSPELAGLTDTQYF

V gene: TRBV5-1
CDR3 protein: CASRLGQESYEQYF

V gene: TRBV10-3
CDR3 protein: CAISEGIYGNQPQHF

V gene: TRBV10-3
CDR3 protein: CAISGEGRDEQYF

V gene: TRBV7-2
CDR3 protein: CASGESSTDTQYF

V gene: TRBV6-4
CDR3 protein: CASSEGQGADTQYF

V gene: TRBV5-1
CDR3 protein: CASSPTVGTAFF

V gene: TRBV5-1
CDR3 protein: CASSLARGASTDTQYF

V gene: TRBV12-3/TRBV12-4
CDR3 protein: CASSRTVGETQYF

V gene: TRBV6-2/TRBV6-3
CDR3 protein: CASSSEGQPFQPQHF